A single sample is the source of the 25 T cell receptor beta chains below, sequenced in a study of T cells in localized non-small cell lung cancer. This table comes from immunoSEQ multiplex PCR, and its TCRdb copy is limited to in-frame clones, with some not included. The table records around 33,000 clones, around nine tenths of them present only once. The specimen was peripheral blood, collected before any cancer treatment. The receptor source for this set is a woman aged 40 to 75 with stage I lung adenocarcinoma.

The rearrangement links TRBV7-9 to TRBJ1-6, with TRBD1 matching over 8 bases. This CDR3 comprises 15 residues. Trimming at V came to 2 bases and at J to 5 bases, leaving 2 bases not matched to a gene. CDR1 SEHNR and CDR2 FQNEAQ come from the germline V gene (reference sequence). CDR3 protein: CASSLPGQDNSPLHF. DNA of the CDR3: TGTGCCAGCAGCTTACCGGGACAGGATAATTCACCCCTCCACTTT.

For the CDR3, the DNA is TGTGCCAGCAGCTTAAATCCAGCGAACACTGAAGCTTTCTTT. Translating it yields CASSLNPANTEAFF. This rearrangement joins TRBV11-2 to TRBJ1-1; D call uncertain. The CDR3 spans 14 residues. V gave up 2 bases and J gave up 1 base, with 8 bases separating them. Germline CDR1 and CDR2: SGHAT and FQNNGV.

The chain links TRBV28 to TRBJ1-2; D not certain. The CDR3 is 13 residues long. Trimming pared 6 bases from V and 7 bases from J, leaving 15 bases between. CDR1 is MDHEN, CDR2 SYDVKM, per germline. The CDR3 is CASSSLHSVGYTF. CDR3 DNA sequence: TGTGCCAGCAGCTCTCTCCACAGCGTTGGCTACACCTTC.

This chain connects TRBV9 to TRBJ1-4; D not resolved. The CDR3 has 14 amino acids. V lost 4 bases, J lost 4 bases, and 11 bases lay in between. Germline V gives CDR1 SGDLS, CDR2 YYNGEE. The chain's CDR3 is CASSTGGRNEKLFF. In nucleotides, the CDR3 is TGTGCCAGCAGCACCGGAGGCCGTAATGAAAAACTGTTTTTT.

The chain uses TRBV28 and TRBJ1-4; no clear D gene. V lost 3 bases and J lost 4, with 12 bases in between. The CDR3 totals 15 residues. Germline V lookup: CDR1 MDHEN, CDR2 SYDVKM. CDR3 protein: CASSLWTADNEKLFF. In nucleotides, the CDR3 is TGTGCCAGCAGTTTGTGGACTGCCGATAATGAAAAACTGTTTTTT.

The rearrangement joins TRBV28 to TRBJ1-6, with D possibly matching TRBD1 (5 bases). The CDR3 spans 15 residues. Trimming pared 6 bases from V and 8 bases from J, leaving 17 bases between. Germline V gene lookup returns CDR1 MDHEN and CDR2 SYDVKM. CDR3 in amino acids: CASRAWGKGDSPLHF. DNA of the CDR3: TGTGCCAGCAGAGCCTGGGGGAAAGGGGATTCACCCCTCCACTTT.

The chain carries TRBV7-2 and TRBJ1-4, with D unclear. This CDR3 is 14 amino acids long. Per the germline V gene, CDR1 is SGHTA and CDR2 is FQGNSA. Trimming shortened V by 3 bases and J by 6 bases, and 11 bases separated the two germline ends. The CDR3 loop reads CASSFGRRYEKLFF. In nucleotides, the CDR3 is TGTGCCAGCAGCTTCGGACGTCGCTATGAAAAACTGTTTTTT.

The CDR3 region has the DNA TGTGCCAGCAGCTTGGGGCTCAATCAGCCCCAGCATTTT. Translated: CASSLGLNQPQHF. The chain uses TRBV5-4 and TRBJ1-5; D ambiguous. The germline V gene has CDR1 SGHNT and CDR2 YYREEE (reference sequence). This CDR3 has 13 amino acids. V was trimmed by 0 bases and J by 3 bases, leaving 4 bases between them.

The gene calls are TRBV5-4 and TRBJ1-1, with 8 nucleotides matching TRBD1. With 1 base clipped from V and 3 bases from J, the junction kept 5 bases outside the gene matches. This CDR3 contains 15 residues. The germline gives CDR1 SGHNT, CDR2 YYREEE (reference sequence). The CDR3 loop reads CASSLYRGVDTEAFF. The CDR3 nucleotides are TGTGCCAGCAGCTTGTACAGGGGGGTCGACACTGAAGCTTTCTTT.

The rearrangement uses TRBV19 and TRBJ2-4, with D maybe TRBD1 (6 bases). The CDR3 is 14 residues long. Trimming pared 6 bases from V and 0 bases from J, leaving 9 bases between. In germline, CDR1 is LNHDA, CDR2 SQIVND (reference sequence). The CDR3 loop reads CASRDSLAKNIQYF. The DNA for the CDR3 is TGTGCCAGTAGGGACAGTCTAGCCAAAAACATTCAGTACTTC.

V gene TRBV19 combines with J gene TRBJ2-7; D might be TRBD2 (5 bases). Between the trimmed V and J ends, which lost 5 bases and 3 bases, there was a span of 5 bases. The CDR3 covers 11 residues. CDR1 LNHDA and CDR2 SQIVND come from the germline V gene (reference sequence). CDR3 nucleotide sequence: TGTGCCAGTAGTCGGGGCTACGAGCAGTACTTC. The encoded protein is CASSRGYEQYF.

The rearrangement uses TRBV27 and TRBJ2-7; 7 bases fit TRBD1. Losses at the gene ends were 6 bases for V and 6 bases for J; bases not matched to a gene: 11. CDR1 and CDR2 from the germline V gene are MNHEY and SMNVEV (reference sequence). The CDR3 has 14 residues. The CDR3 spells CASSKGLTGAEQYF. DNA for the CDR3: TGTGCCAGCAGCAAGGGCCTTACAGGGGCCGAGCAGTACTTC.

The chain uses TRBV28 and TRBJ2-7, with D perhaps TRBD1 (6 bases). V was cut by 1 base and J by 7 bases, with 14 bases left in between. The germline V gene has CDR1 MDHEN and CDR2 SYDVKM. CDR3 length: 14 amino acids. In nucleotides, the CDR3 is TGTGCCAGCAGTTTATCTACAGGGAGAAGGGAGCAGTACTTC. Its protein is CASSLSTGRREQYF.

This clone was seen once. The chain links TRBV28 to TRBJ1-4; D not certain. Trimming took off 5 bases at V and 0 bases at J, with 10 bases between the two ends. Germline V gene data show CDR1 as MDHEN and CDR2 as SYDVKM. The CDR3 sequence is 15 residues long. The CDR3: CASSEDPSTNEKLFF. The CDR3 DNA is TGTGCCAGCAGTGAGGACCCCTCAACTAATGAAAAACTGTTTTTT.

The V and J genes are TRBV19 and TRBJ2-5; D might be TRBD2 (5 bases). With 3 bases removed from V and 5 bases from J, the gap between germline ends came to 16 bases. This CDR3 comprises 15 residues. Germline V gene sequence: CDR1 LNHDA, CDR2 SQIVND (reference sequence). The CDR3 sequence: CASSISLAIGETQYF. The CDR3 DNA sequence: TGTGCCAGTAGTATCAGTTTAGCGATTGGCGAGACCCAGTACTTC.

This clone was seen only a few times. The rearrangement joins TRBV6-5 to TRBJ2-7; TRBD2 matches at 9 bases. The CDR3 consists of 14 residues. J was trimmed by 4 bases and V by 8 bases; bases with no gene match: 9. Germline CDR1 and CDR2: MNHEY and SVGAGI. The CDR3 DNA is TGTGCCAGCTGGGCGGGGGGGCCGGTGTACGAGCAGTACTTC. This codes for CASWAGGPVYEQYF.

This chain uses TRBV4-2 with TRBJ1-2; no reliable D call. This CDR3 has 15 amino acids. The V and J ends lost 0 bases and 2 bases respectively, with 10 bases between them. The germline V gene encodes CDR1 LGHNA and CDR2 YNFKEQ. The CDR3 spells CASSQEAGGNYGYTF. The CDR3 DNA reads as TGTGCCAGCAGCCAAGAGGCAGGCGGCAACTATGGCTACACCTTC.

V is TRBV5-4 and J is TRBJ2-2; no clear D gene. The germline V and J ends were trimmed by 3 bases and 3 bases, with 6 bases remaining between them. CDR3 length: 13 amino acids. Germline assignment: CDR1 SGHNT and CDR2 YYREEE (reference sequence). The CDR3 spells CASSSLYTGELFF. The CDR3 DNA is TGTGCCAGCAGCTCTTTATACACCGGGGAGCTGTTTTTT.

A few counts support this clone. The chain recombines TRBV5-1 with TRBJ1-6; D remains ambiguous. The V end lost 4 bases, the J end lost 5 bases, and 13 bases lay between the germline ends. This CDR3 comprises 15 residues. Germline CDR1 and CDR2: SGHRS and YFSETQ. The CDR3: CASSVKTVDNSPLHF. The CDR3 coding sequence is TGCGCCAGCAGCGTAAAGACCGTCGATAATTCACCCCTCCACTTT.

This clone turned up a few times. The chain recombines TRBV5-6 with TRBJ1-4; tentative D call: TRBD1 (5 bases). The CDR3 is 15 residues long. The germline V and J ends were trimmed by 3 bases and 7 bases, with 16 bases remaining between them. CDR1 and CDR2 from the germline V gene are SGHDT and YYEEEE. CDR3 bases: TGTGCCAGCAGCTCACCGACAGCTCTGGGTGAAAAACTGTTTTTT. Translation gives CASSSPTALGEKLFF. The full variable domain, in which reference TRBV5-6 and TRBJ1-4 provide the parts outside the CDR3, is DAGVTQSPTHLIKTRGQQVTLRCSPKSGHDTVSWYQQALGQGPQFIFQYYEEEERQRGNFPDRFSGHQFPNYSSELNVNALLLGDSALYLCASSSPTALGEKLFFGSGTQLSVL.

The chain uses TRBV19 and TRBJ2-1; TRBD2 matches at 8 bases. The CDR3 contains 15 residues. The germline V gene has CDR1 LNHDA and CDR2 SQIVND (reference sequence). J was trimmed by 2 bases and V by 4 bases; bases with no gene match: 4. In DNA, the CDR3 is TGTGCCAGTAGTAAAAGCGGGGGAACCTACAATGAGCAGTTCTTC. Translated, it gives CASSKSGGTYNEQFF.

The J gene is TRBJ1-4, the V gene TRBV5-1, with D hard to call. Deletions cut 3 bases from V and 0 bases from J, with 9 bases between. This CDR3 region has 15 residues. Germline-derived CDR1 and CDR2 are SGHRS and YFSETQ. CDR3 in DNA: TGCGCCAGCAGCTCTACAGATGCAACTAATGAAAAACTGTTTTTT. Amino acid sequence: CASSSTDATNEKLFF. The full variable domain, its missing parts supplied by reference TRBV5-1 and TRBJ1-4, is KAGVTQTPRYLIKTRGQQVTLSCSPISGHRSVSWYQQTPGQGLQFLFEYFSETQRNKGNFPGRFSGRQFSNSRSEMNVSTLELGDSALYLCASSSTDATNEKLFFGSGTQLSVL.

This clone turned up a few times. The chain combines TRBV11-3 with TRBJ1-4; no reliable D call. The CDR3 sequence is 14 residues long. Germline V lookup: CDR1 SGHNT, CDR2 YENEEA. Trimming removed 3 bases from V and 5 bases from J, with 10 bases in between. The DNA of the CDR3 is TGTGCCAGCAGCTTCGACGGTCCGAATGAAAAACTGTTTTTT. Its translation is CASSFDGPNEKLFF. Based on the CDR3 plus reference TRBV11-3 and TRBJ1-4, the full variable domain is EAGVVQSPRYKIIEKKQPVAFWCNPISGHNTLYWYLQNLGQGPELLIRYENEEAVDDSQLPKDRFSAERLKGVDSTLKIQPAELGDSAVYLCASSFDGPNEKLFFGSGTQLSVL.

J is TRBJ1-1 and V is TRBV28; TRBD1 might be the D (6 bases). Trimming took 2 bases from V and 1 from J, leaving 11 bases between them. Germline V CDR1 and CDR2: MDHEN, SYDVKM. The CDR3 runs 15 residues. CDR3 bases: TGTGCCAGCAGTTTACCTCCGGGACAGAACACTGAAGCTTTCTTT. Protein: CASSLPPGQNTEAFF.

The J gene is TRBJ1-2, the V gene TRBV4-2, with no clear D. The CDR3 runs 15 residues. Per the germline V gene, CDR1 is LGHNA and CDR2 is YNFKEQ. V shed 1 base and J shed 4 bases, with 13 bases lying between them. In nucleotides, the CDR3 is TGTGCCAGCAGCCAAGGTCAGTCTCAAGGCTATGGCTACACCTTC. Its protein product is CASSQGQSQGYGYTF.